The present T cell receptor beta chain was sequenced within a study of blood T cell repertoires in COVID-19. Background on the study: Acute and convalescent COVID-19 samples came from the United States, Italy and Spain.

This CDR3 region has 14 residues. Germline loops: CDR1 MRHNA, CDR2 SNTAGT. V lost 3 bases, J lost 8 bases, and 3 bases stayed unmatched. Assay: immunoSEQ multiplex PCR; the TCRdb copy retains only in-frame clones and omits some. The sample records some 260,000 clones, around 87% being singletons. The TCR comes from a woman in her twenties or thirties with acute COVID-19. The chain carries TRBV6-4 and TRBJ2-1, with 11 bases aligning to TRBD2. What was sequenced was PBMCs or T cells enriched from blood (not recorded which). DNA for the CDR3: TGTGCCAGCAGTGAACTAGCGGGGGTCGATGAGCAGTTCTTC. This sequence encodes CASSELAGVDEQFF.